The 8 T cell receptor beta chains in this list originate from one sample, sequenced in a study of blood T cells in healthy people across ages. A second PCR of about 6 to 11 cycles used a sample-barcoded 5' primer and a J-beta primer mix. In TCRdb, the 5' RACE reads were re-called with MiXCR into one record per CDR3 protein. This table has fewer than 2,000,000 distinct CDR3 sequences, about 39% appearing once. The source material was blood. Source of these receptors: a human donor in good health.

The V call is TRBV10-3, the J call TRBJ2-7, with D hard to call. The length of the CDR3 is 14 residues. V lost 3 bases and J 0 bases, leaving 9 bases between the germline ends. Germline CDR1 and CDR2: ENHRY and SYGVKD. CDR3 nucleotides: TGTGCCATCAGTGATATGGAGAACTCCTACGAGCAGTACTTC. Amino acid sequence: CAISDMENSYEQYF.

The chain combines TRBV12-3 or TRBV12-4 with TRBJ2-1, with TRBD1 as a possible D gene (5 bases). V shed 3 bases and J shed 8 bases, with 11 bases lying between them. The length of the CDR3 is 13 residues. The CDR3 protein is CASSLYQGHEQFF. The CDR3 DNA reads as TGTGCCAGCAGTTTGTATCAGGGCCATGAGCAGTTCTTC.

The rearrangement joins TRBV11-2 to TRBJ2-1; TRBD2 aligns across 7 bases. The CDR3 is made up of 14 amino acids. Germline loops: CDR1 SGHAT, CDR2 FQNNGV. The V gene end was trimmed by 4 bases and the J gene end by 7 bases; junction bases not matched to a gene: 7. The DNA for the CDR3 is TGTGCCAGCAGCTCGTGGCGGGGGTTGAATGAGCAGTTCTTC. It encodes CASSSWRGLNEQFF.

The rearrangement joins TRBV9 to TRBJ2-3; maybe TRBD2 (7 bases). Germline V gene sequence: CDR1 SGDLS, CDR2 YYNGEE. Between the trimmed V and J ends, which lost 0 bases and 0 bases, there was a span of 23 bases. This CDR3 region has 20 residues. CDR3 nucleotides: TGTGCCAGCAGCGTAGAGCAGGGGTATTGGCGGGGGACTAGCACAGATACGCAGTATTTT. Translation: CASSVEQGYWRGTSTDTQYF.

V gene TRBV7-2 combines with J gene TRBJ2-7; 7 bases are a match to TRBD2. Looked up from germline, CDR1 is SGHTA and CDR2 is FQGNSA. V shed 2 bases, J shed 0 bases, and the junction held 7 bases outside the gene matches. This CDR3 is 16 amino acids long. The CDR3 sequence is CASSLLGGSDSYEQYF. CDR3 bases: TGTGCCAGCAGCTTATTGGGAGGGTCGGACTCCTACGAGCAGTACTTC.

This chain connects TRBV7-2 to TRBJ2-6; 8 nucleotides agree with TRBD1. Trimming cost V 5 bases and J 0 bases; bases outside gene matches: 12. Germline values: CDR1 SGHTA, CDR2 FQGNSA. The CDR3 runs 19 residues. DNA for the CDR3: TGTGCCAGCAGCCTAGGACGAGGCCAGGGGGCCTCTGGGGCCAACGTCCTGACTTTC. Translated, it gives CASSLGRGQGASGANVLTF.

This sequence joins TRBV5-5 and TRBJ2-1; no firm D call. Trimming pared 1 base from V and 1 base from J, leaving 6 bases between. Germline-derived CDR1 and CDR2 are SGHKS and YYEKEE (reference sequence). The CDR3 spans 14 residues. CDR3 sequence: CASSLSQSYNEQFF. The CDR3 coding sequence is TGTGCCAGCAGCTTGAGTCAGTCCTACAATGAGCAGTTCTTC.

This clonotype showed up just a few times. The J gene is TRBJ1-1, the V gene TRBV6-5; TRBD1 agrees at 8 bases. From germline, CDR1 is MNHEY and CDR2 SVGAGI. This CDR3 is built from 14 residues. V trimming: 5 bases; J trimming: 8 bases; junction bases outside the gene matches: 10. DNA for the CDR3: TGTGCCAGCAGTCTACTCAAGCGGACAGGGGAAGCTTTCTTT. It encodes CASSLLKRTGEAFF.